What follows are 5 T cell receptor beta chains derived from one specimen sequenced in a study of chemoradiotherapy in HPV16-positive cancers. Libraries were prepared by immunoSEQ multiplex PCR; TCRdb keeps only in-frame clonotypes and omits some of them. The table records more than 9,500 clones, 78% of them present only once. Sampling was done from a patient who underwent chemoradiotherapy. The source is a human donor with HPV-associated anogenital cancer.

Written as DNA, the CDR3 is TGTGCCAGCAGTAGAGCAGGCCCGTCGGAAGCTTTCTTT. This codes for CASSRAGPSEAFF. The chain uses TRBV28 and TRBJ1-1; unclear D gene. The V gene's germline CDR1 is MDHEN and CDR2 SYDVKM. This CDR3 spans 13 amino acids. The V and J ends lost 5 bases and 8 bases respectively, with 15 bases between them.

The chain joins TRBV7-3 to TRBJ1-1, with D uncertain. The ends were cut back, 5 bases at V and 3 bases at J, with 10 bases in the middle. CDR3 length: 13 residues. Looked up from germline, CDR1 is SGHTA and CDR2 is FQGTGA. CDR3 protein: CASSTTLDTEAFF. The CDR3 DNA reads as TGTGCCAGCAGCACCACGCTAGACACTGAAGCTTTCTTT.

The gene calls are TRBV2 and TRBJ1-1, with 7 bases that match TRBD1. V gave up 6 bases and J gave up 1 base; unmatched junction bases: 5. Germline loops: CDR1 SNHLY, CDR2 FYNNEI. This CDR3 contains 14 residues. This CDR3 reads CASRLRGSNTEAFF. The CDR3 nucleotides are TGTGCCAGCAGGCTCAGGGGGTCGAACACTGAAGCTTTCTTT.

The sample holds a few counts of this clone. V and J are TRBV21-1 and TRBJ2-1; TRBD2 is the table's D call and was not checked against the DNA. TRBV21-1 is labeled a pseudogene. The CDR3 spans 13 residues. CDR3 sequence reads: CASSTRCGDEQFF. The CDR3, as DNA: TGTGCCAGCAGCACAAGATGCGGGGATGAGCAGTTCTTC.

V gene TRBV5-8 combines with J gene TRBJ2-1; D not resolved. CDR3 size: 16 residues. Germline V CDR1 and CDR2: SGHTS, YDEGEE. V lost 0 bases and J lost 3, with 13 bases in between. CDR3 sequence: CASSLEASRFYNEQFF. The DNA of the CDR3 is TGTGCCAGCAGCTTGGAGGCTAGTCGGTTCTACAATGAGCAGTTCTTC.